This T cell receptor (beta chain) originates from a study of beta chain features in type 1 diabetes (dated 2018 in TCRdb). Turning to the overall study: Patients and healthy donors did not differ in mean age, gender distribution, total cell number or subset yield. Across all samples, about 110 million sorted cells were examined, and cell number per subset correlated strongly with RNA yield. In the study, TCRB repertoires of sorted circulating CD4+ T cell subsets from recently diagnosed type 1 diabetes patients were compared with those of matched healthy donors. Whereas all 28 donors provided naive and central memory subsets, regulatory and stem cell-like memory subsets were isolated from just 8 patients and roughly eight healthy donors.

Taken from the germline V gene, the CDR1 and CDR2 loops are SGHRS and YFSETQ. V and J lose 1 base and 6 bases, and a span of 11 bases separates them. The CDR3 spans 13 residues, from the cysteine through the phenylalanine. Only the CDR3 DNA is retained, 39 bases long and in frame from the first base. The entire isolated RNA was reverse transcribed using the High Capacity cDNA Reverse Transcription Kit, and thus expressed TCRB transcripts were sequenced. Deep immunoSEQ sequencing was applied to naive, central memory and regulatory T cell samples, giving an average of about 3.8 million total reads per sample. Sorted cells were lysed in RLT buffer and RNA was extracted with DNase-treated RNeasy Micro or Mini kits, depending on cell number. Each cell subset was processed on its own to prevent cross-contamination, while patient and healthy donor samples were processed together. The immunoSEQ multiplex PCR was used to amplify TCRB sequences from cDNA, yielding 87-bp fragments that span the CDR3 region. The amplicons were sequenced using the Illumina HiSeq platform. The original pipeline was this. PCR bias was computationally corrected using synthetic template baselines, reads within Hamming distance 2 were collapsed, and singletons that could not be merged were discarded. By aligning reads against IMGT, V, D and J genes, CDR3 length, and insertions or deletions at six rearrangement sites were assigned. Within each subset, clonotype counts were normalized to the number of sorted cells before true diversity and Gini coefficients were calculated with the tcR R package. Repertoire sharing was quantified using the overlap coefficient calculated on TCRB nucleotide sequences. As a proxy for the pre-selection repertoire, out-of-frame TCRB sequences from naive cells were analyzed. TCRdb's version of the immuneACCESS table is confined to in-frame rearrangements and falls short of the full clone set. An unresolved V gene accounts for under half of the shortfall where checked; the remainder is of unknown origin. V, J and clone size reflect that table, while D and trimming were determined from the DNA. Present in this sample are roughly 610,000 clones, around a sixth of which were seen just once. The ten largest clones represent approximately 0.099% of the sample.

For this clone: No cognate antigen has been identified for it. No per-base quality is available; no much larger clone lies one base away.

Broad study findings and their caveats: At VDJ recombination sites, type 1 diabetes patients had fewer insertions and more deleted nucleotides, which implies abnormalities in thymic rearrangement. Naive, central memory and regulatory TCRB repertoires appeared more similar among patients than among healthy donors. Because the HLA sub-analyses included only small numbers of individuals, any influence of HLA type on TCRB rearrangement was left unresolved. A moderate but significant shortening of TCRB CDR3 length was observed in type 1 diabetes patients in all four CD4+ subsets. Because cDNA was sequenced instead of genomic DNA, activated cells with high expression could be over-represented, although the groups did not differ in activation or CD3 levels. Shorter templates might be favored by PCR, yet because patient and control samples were amplified and corrected together, any such skew would affect both groups equally.

Each donor gave one peripheral blood draw, about 110 mL on average, collected into heparinised tubes. A BD FACSAria II and a panel including CD45RO, CCR7, CD25, CD127, CD95 and CD27 were used to sort naive, central memory, regulatory and stem cell-like memory CD4+ T cells. All sorted populations exceeded 98% purity. PBMCs were isolated right away by Lymphoprep density gradient centrifugation and were stained directly, without culture. So that batch effects would be minimized, each experiment stained and sorted samples in pairs, pairing one healthy donor with one patient. Sequenced sample: naive CD4+ T cells from blood. The meaning of the sample's cell subset or site label: true naive CD4+ T cells. This TCR derives from a man between 18 and 29 years old in good health. The chain was built from TRBV5-1 and TRBJ2-7; matching of 6 bases hints at TRBD2 as the D gene. The sequence in DNA is TGCGCCAGCAGCTTGTCTAGCGTCCGCGAGCAGTACTTC. The encoded protein is CASSLSSVREQYF.